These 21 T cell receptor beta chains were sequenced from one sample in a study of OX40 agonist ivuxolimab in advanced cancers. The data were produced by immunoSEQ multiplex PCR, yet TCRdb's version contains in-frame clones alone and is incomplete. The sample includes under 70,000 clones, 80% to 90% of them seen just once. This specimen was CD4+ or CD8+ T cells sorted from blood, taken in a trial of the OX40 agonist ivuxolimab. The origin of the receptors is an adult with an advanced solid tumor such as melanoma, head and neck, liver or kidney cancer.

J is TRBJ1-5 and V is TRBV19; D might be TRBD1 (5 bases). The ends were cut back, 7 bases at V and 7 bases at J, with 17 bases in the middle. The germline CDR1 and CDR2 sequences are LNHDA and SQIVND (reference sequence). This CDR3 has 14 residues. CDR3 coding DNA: TGTGCCAGTAAAGCTACAGGCCCGGGACAGCCCCAGCATTTT. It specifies CASKATGPGQPQHF.

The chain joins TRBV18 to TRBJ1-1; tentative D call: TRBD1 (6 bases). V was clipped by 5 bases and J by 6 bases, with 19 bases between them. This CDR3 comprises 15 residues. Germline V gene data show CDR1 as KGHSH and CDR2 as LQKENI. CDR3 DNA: TGTGCCAGCTCATCCTATATAGGGCAGGGGTCTGAAGCTTTCTTT. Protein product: CASSSYIGQGSEAFF.

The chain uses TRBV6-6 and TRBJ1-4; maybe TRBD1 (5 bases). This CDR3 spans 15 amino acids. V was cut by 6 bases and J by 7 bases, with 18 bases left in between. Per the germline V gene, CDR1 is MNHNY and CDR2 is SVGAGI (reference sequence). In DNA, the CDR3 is TGTGCCAGCAGCCATCAGGGAGGCTTTTCTGAAAAACTGTTTTTT. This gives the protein CASSHQGGFSEKLFF.

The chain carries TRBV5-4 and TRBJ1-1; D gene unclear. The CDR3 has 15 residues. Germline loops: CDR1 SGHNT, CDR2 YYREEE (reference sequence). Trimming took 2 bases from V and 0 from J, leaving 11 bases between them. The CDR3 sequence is CASSLVGPLNTEAFF. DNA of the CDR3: TGTGCCAGCAGCTTAGTCGGACCTCTGAACACTGAAGCTTTCTTT.

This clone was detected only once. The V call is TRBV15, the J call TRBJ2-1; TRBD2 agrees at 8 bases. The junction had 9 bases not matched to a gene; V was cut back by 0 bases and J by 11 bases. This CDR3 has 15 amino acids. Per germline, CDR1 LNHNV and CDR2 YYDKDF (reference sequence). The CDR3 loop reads CATSRDLAGLSKQFF. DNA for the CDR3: TGTGCCACCAGCAGAGATCTAGCGGGCCTGAGTAAGCAGTTCTTC. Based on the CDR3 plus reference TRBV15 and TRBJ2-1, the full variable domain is DAMVIQNPRYQVTQFGKPVTLSCSQTLNHNVMYWYQQKSSQAPKLLFHYYDKDFNNEADTPDNFQSRRPNTSFCFLDIRSPGLGDTAMYLCATSRDLAGLSKQFFGPGTRLTVL.

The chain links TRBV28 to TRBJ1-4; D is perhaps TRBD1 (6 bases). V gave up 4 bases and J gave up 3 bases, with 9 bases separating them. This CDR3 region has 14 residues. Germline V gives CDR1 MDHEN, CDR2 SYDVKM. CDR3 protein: CASSSGQPNEKLFF. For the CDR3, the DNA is TGTGCCAGCAGTTCCGGACAGCCTAATGAAAAACTGTTTTTT.

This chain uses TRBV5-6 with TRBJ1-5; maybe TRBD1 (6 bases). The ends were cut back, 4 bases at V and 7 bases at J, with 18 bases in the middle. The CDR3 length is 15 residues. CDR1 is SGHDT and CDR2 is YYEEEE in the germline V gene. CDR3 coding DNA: TGTGCCAGCAGCCAACTCGACAGGCCAGGGCAGCCCCAGCATTTT. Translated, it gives CASSQLDRPGQPQHF.

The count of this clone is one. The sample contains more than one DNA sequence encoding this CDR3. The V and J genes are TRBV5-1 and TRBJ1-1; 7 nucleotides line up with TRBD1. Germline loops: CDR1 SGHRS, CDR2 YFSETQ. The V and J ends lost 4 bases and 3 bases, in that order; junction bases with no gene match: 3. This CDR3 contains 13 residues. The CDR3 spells CASSPGGDTEAFF. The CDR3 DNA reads TGCGCCAGCAGCCCAGGGGGTGACACTGAAGCTTTCTTT.

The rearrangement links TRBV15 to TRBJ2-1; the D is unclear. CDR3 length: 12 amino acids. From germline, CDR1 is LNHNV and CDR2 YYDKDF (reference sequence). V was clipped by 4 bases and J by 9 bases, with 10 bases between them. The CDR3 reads CATSTQDGEQFF. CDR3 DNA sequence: TGTGCCACCAGCACCCAGGATGGTGAGCAGTTCTTC. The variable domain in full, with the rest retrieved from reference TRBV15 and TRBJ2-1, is DAMVIQNPRYQVTQFGKPVTLSCSQTLNHNVMYWYQQKSSQAPKLLFHYYDKDFNNEADTPDNFQSRRPNTSFCFLDIRSPGLGDTAMYLCATSTQDGEQFFGPGTRLTVL.

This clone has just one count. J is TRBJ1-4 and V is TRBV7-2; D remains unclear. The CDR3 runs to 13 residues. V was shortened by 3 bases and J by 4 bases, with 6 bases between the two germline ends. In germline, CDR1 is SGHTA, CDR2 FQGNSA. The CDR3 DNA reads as TGTGCCAGCAGCTTTGTGCATAATGAAAAACTGTTTTTT. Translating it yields CASSFVHNEKLFF.

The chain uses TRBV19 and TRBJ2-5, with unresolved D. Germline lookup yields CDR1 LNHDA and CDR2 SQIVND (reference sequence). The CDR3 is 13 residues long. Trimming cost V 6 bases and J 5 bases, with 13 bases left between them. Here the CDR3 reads CASRTDGYETQYF. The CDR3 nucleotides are TGTGCCAGTAGGACGGACGGCTACGAGACCCAGTACTTC.

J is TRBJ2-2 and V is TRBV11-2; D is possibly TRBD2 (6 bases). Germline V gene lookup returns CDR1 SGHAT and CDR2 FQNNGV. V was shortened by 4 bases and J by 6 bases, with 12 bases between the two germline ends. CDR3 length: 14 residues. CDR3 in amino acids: CASSSGLMSGELFF. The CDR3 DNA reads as TGTGCCAGCAGCTCGGGACTGATGTCCGGGGAGCTGTTTTTT.

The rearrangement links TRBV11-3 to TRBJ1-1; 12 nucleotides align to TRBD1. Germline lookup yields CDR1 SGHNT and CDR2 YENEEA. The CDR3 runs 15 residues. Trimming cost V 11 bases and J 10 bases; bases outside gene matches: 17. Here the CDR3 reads CAPVGLGQGARRAFF. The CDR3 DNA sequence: TGTGCCCCAGTAGGTTTGGGACAGGGGGCGCGTCGAGCTTTCTTT.

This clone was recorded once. The CDR3 sequence: CASSSAGGPYGYTF. The CDR3 nucleotides read TGTGCCAGCAGTTCTGCCGGGGGTCCCTATGGCTACACCTTC. This rearrangement joins TRBV28 to TRBJ1-2; perhaps TRBD1 as D (5 bases). The CDR3 extends over 14 amino acids. Germline V gene lookup returns CDR1 MDHEN and CDR2 SYDVKM. V dropped 4 bases and J dropped 4 bases, with 13 bases sitting between them.

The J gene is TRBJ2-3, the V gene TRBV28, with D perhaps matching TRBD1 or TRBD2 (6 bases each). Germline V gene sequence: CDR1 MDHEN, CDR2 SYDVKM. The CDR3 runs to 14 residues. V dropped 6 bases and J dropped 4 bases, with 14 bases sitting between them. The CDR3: CASSPGAPADTQYF. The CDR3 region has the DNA TGTGCCAGCAGCCCGGGGGCCCCCGCAGATACGCAGTATTTT.

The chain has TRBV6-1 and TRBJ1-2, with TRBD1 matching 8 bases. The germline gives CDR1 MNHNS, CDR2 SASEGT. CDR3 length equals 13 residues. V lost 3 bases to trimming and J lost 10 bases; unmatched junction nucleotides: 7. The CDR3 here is CASSDRTGTHYTF. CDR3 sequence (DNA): TGTGCCAGCAGTGATAGGACAGGGACCCACTACACCTTC.

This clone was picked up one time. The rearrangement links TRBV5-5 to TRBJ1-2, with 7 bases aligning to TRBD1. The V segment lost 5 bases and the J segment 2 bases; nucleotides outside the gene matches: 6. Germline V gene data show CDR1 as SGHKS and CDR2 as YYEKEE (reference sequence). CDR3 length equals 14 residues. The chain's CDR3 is CASSYDRANYGYTF. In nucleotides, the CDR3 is TGTGCCAGCAGTTACGACAGGGCCAACTATGGCTACACCTTC.

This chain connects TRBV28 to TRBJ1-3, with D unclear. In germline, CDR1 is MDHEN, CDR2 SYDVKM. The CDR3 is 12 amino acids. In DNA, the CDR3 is TGTGTTTCCGAGGCGGATGGAAACACCATATATTTT. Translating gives CVSEADGNTIYF.

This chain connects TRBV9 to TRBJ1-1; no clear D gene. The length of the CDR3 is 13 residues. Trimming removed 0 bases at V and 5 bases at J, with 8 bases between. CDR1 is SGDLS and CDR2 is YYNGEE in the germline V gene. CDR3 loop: CASSVEGGTEAFF. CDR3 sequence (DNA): TGTGCCAGCAGCGTAGAAGGAGGGACTGAAGCTTTCTTT.

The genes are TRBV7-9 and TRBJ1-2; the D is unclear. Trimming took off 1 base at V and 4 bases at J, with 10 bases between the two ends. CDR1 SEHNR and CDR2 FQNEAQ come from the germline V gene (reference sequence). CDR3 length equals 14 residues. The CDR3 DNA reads TGTGCCAGCAGCTTAGAGTGGGAAAGCTATGGCTACACCTTC. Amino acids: CASSLEWESYGYTF.

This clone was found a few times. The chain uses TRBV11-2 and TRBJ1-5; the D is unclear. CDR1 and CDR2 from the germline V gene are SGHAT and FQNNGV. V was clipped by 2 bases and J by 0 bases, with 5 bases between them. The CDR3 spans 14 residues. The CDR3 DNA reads TGTGCCAGCAGCTTATCGGATAGCAATCAGCCCCAGCATTTT. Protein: CASSLSDSNQPQHF.